The clone carrying this T cell receptor beta chain was detected only once. This specimen belongs to a study of T cell changes during pregnancy in multiple sclerosis. The data were produced by immunoSEQ multiplex PCR, yet TCRdb's version contains in-frame clones alone and is incomplete. The profile shows roughly 40,000 clones, roughly nine tenths of them singletons. The germline gives CDR1 MNHEY, CDR2 SVGAGI. V dropped 4 bases and J dropped 3 bases, with 9 bases sitting between them. The CDR3 covers 13 residues. The V and J genes are TRBV6-5 and TRBJ1-1; tentative D call: TRBD1 (6 bases). The sequencing used CD4+ T cells from peripheral blood mononuclear cells, collected before pregnancy. This TCR came from a female donor with multiple sclerosis, enrolled in a pregnancy study. CDR3 bases: TGTGCCAGCAGTTGGGGGCGGGACACTGAAGCTTTCTTT. Protein product: CASSWGRDTEAFF.